The present TCR beta chain was sequenced within a study of Ad26.COV2.S vaccination and SARS-CoV-2 variants. The wider study: The vaccine Ad26.COV2.S was put into the muscle once, or twice with 56 days between.

Sequencing was performed with immunoSEQ multiplex PCR; in TCRdb, only in-frame clones are kept and a portion is missing. The table has hundreds of thousands of clones, roughly 90% seen once. Treatment: around 19 received Ad26.COV2.S at low or high dose, single or two shots; roughly five received placebo; per-sample allocation not given. Collection of samples fell on day 63 after the first vaccine or placebo injection. The sample in question was peripheral blood, obtained in a trial of Ad26.COV2.S vaccine versus placebo. The TCR was taken from a person between 18 and 60 years old who received the Ad26.COV2.S COVID-19 vaccine or a placebo.

CDR3 bases: TGTGCCAGCAGCCTCGCGACCTCTGGGGCCAACGTCCTGACTTTC. This codes for CASSLATSGANVLTF. V is TRBV7-8 and J is TRBJ2-6; no clear D. The CDR3 extends over 15 amino acids. V was shortened by 5 bases and J by 0 bases, with 8 bases between the two germline ends. Per the germline V gene, CDR1 is SGHVS and CDR2 is FQNEAQ.